The 17 T cell receptor beta chains below were found in one sample sequenced in a study of cytomegalovirus exposure and HLA in healthy donors. The PCR was carried out with 60 Vbeta primers and 13 Jbeta primers. Using immunoSEQ multiplex PCR, the repertoire was profiled, and TCRdb retains in-frame clones only, with some absent. The table lists about 140,000 clones, 65% to 80% of them singletons. Specimen: PBMCs. Source of these receptors: a male donor in good health and CMV-seropositive.

The chain combines TRBV5-1 with TRBJ2-5; unclear D gene. Germline V gives CDR1 SGHRS, CDR2 YFSETQ. The CDR3 extends over 14 amino acids. The germline V and J ends were trimmed by 0 bases and 1 base, with 7 bases remaining between them. For the CDR3, the DNA is TGCGCCAGCAGCTTGGATAGTACCCAAGAGACCCAGTACTTC. Its protein is CASSLDSTQETQYF. Supplemented by reference TRBV5-1 and TRBJ2-5, the full variable domain reads KAGVTQTPRYLIKTRGQQVTLSCSPISGHRSVSWYQQTPGQGLQFLFEYFSETQRNKGNFPGRFSGRQFSNSRSEMNVSTLELGDSALYLCASSLDSTQETQYFGPGTRLLVL.

This clone has just one count. The chain recombines TRBV27 with TRBJ2-5, with D possibly matching TRBD1 (6 bases). Per germline, CDR1 MNHEY and CDR2 SMNVEV (reference sequence). The CDR3 runs to 18 residues. The ends were cut back, 6 bases at V and 2 bases at J, with 25 bases in the middle. The chain's CDR3 is CASRPTGQPYLAQETQYF. CDR3 nucleotides: TGTGCCAGCAGGCCAACGGGACAACCTTATTTAGCACAAGAGACCCAGTACTTC.

The V gene is TRBV6-1, the J gene TRBJ1-1; 10 bases agree with TRBD1. Germline-derived CDR1 and CDR2 are MNHNS and SASEGT. The V gene end was trimmed by 3 bases and the J gene end by 3 bases; junction bases not matched to a gene: 10. The CDR3 is 17 amino acids. The CDR3 DNA follows: TGTGCCAGCAGTGATCGCCGGGACAGGGGAGTATACACTGAAGCTTTCTTT. This sequence encodes CASSDRRDRGVYTEAFF.

This clone showed up just once. V usage is TRBV7-2 and J usage is TRBJ2-1; TRBD1 might be the D (6 bases). The V end lost 3 bases, the J end lost 5 bases, and 11 bases lay between the germline ends. CDR3 size: 14 residues. In germline, CDR1 is SGHTA, CDR2 FQGNSA. CDR3 in amino acids: CASSLGAPHNEQFF. CDR3 DNA sequence: TGTGCCAGCAGCTTGGGGGCCCCCCACAATGAGCAGTTCTTC.

The V and J genes are TRBV7-9 and TRBJ2-3; 8 bases match TRBD2. The V segment lost 5 bases and the J segment 1 base; nucleotides outside the gene matches: 2. Germline V CDR1 and CDR2: SEHNR, FQNEAQ (reference sequence). This CDR3 spans 14 amino acids. The CDR3 nucleotides are TGTGCCAGCAGCCCCGGGGGGGGCACAGATACGCAGTATTTT. Protein sequence: CASSPGGGTDTQYF.

V usage is TRBV7-8 and J usage is TRBJ2-1; 11 bases fit TRBD1. V was pared by 2 bases and J by 2 bases, with 11 bases of the junction left unmatched. The CDR3 length is 19 residues. CDR1 is SGHVS, CDR2 FQNEAQ, per germline. CDR3 amino acids: CASSLRIPEGQGAYNEQFF. As DNA, the CDR3 is TGTGCCAGCAGCTTAAGAATACCAGAGGGACAGGGGGCCTACAATGAGCAGTTCTTC.

The CDR3 DNA reads TGCGCCAGCAGCTTAGGGTCAACAGGGGATGGCTACACCTTC. It specifies CASSLGSTGDGYTF. V gene TRBV5-1 combines with J gene TRBJ1-2, with 7 bases that match TRBD1. This CDR3 is built from 14 residues. In germline, CDR1 is SGHRS, CDR2 YFSETQ. Germline trimming cut 2 bases from V and 6 bases from J; bases unmatched to any gene: 7.

V and J are TRBV27 and TRBJ2-6; the match to TRBD2 covers 11 bases. This CDR3 is built from 20 residues. The germline V gene has CDR1 MNHEY and CDR2 SMNVEV (reference sequence). V lost 3 bases to trimming and J lost 1 base; unmatched junction nucleotides: 11. This CDR3 reads CASSFGYALAGGSGANVLTF. CDR3 sequence (DNA): TGTGCCAGCAGTTTTGGATACGCTCTAGCGGGAGGTTCTGGGGCCAACGTCCTGACTTTC.

The chain combines TRBV6-4 with TRBJ2-3; 13 bases map to TRBD2. The V gene's germline CDR1 is MRHNA and CDR2 SNTAGT. This CDR3 is 17 amino acids long. Germline trimming cut 7 bases from V and 2 bases from J; bases unmatched to any gene: 9. The CDR3 region is CASNGTSGNPNTDTQYF. CDR3 DNA: TGTGCCAGCAATGGGACTAGCGGGAACCCGAACACAGATACGCAGTATTTT.

The V and J genes are TRBV29-1 and TRBJ2-7; TRBD2 aligns across 14 bases. Germline V gives CDR1 SQVTM, CDR2 ANQGSEA. The CDR3 is 14 residues long. Trimming took 6 bases from V and 4 from J; bases not matched to a gene: 5. The CDR3 nucleotides read TGCAGCGTCTCTGGGACTAGCGGGAGTTACGAGCAGTACTTC. Amino acids: CSVSGTSGSYEQYF.

As regards this clone: The identical CDR3 is also encoded by other nucleotide sequences in the sample. V usage is TRBV5-1 and J usage is TRBJ1-3; 9 bases align to TRBD1. After removal of 4 bases from V and 1 base from J, the junction contained 3 bases not matched to a gene. Germline values: CDR1 SGHRS, CDR2 YFSETQ. This CDR3 comprises 15 residues. CDR3 DNA: TGCGCCAGCAGCCCGGACAGGGGATCTGGAAACACCATATATTTT. Translation: CASSPDRGSGNTIYF.

This clone was counted once. The genes are TRBV11-2 and TRBJ2-5; D is undetermined. The CDR3 runs 11 residues. Deletions cut 5 bases from V and 5 bases from J, with 6 bases between. Germline lookup yields CDR1 SGHAT and CDR2 FQNNGV. The CDR3 sequence: CASSPVETQYF. In DNA, the CDR3 is TGTGCCAGCAGCCCAGTTGAGACCCAGTACTTC.

This clone was found once. The rearrangement joins TRBV5-6 to TRBJ1-2, with D tentatively TRBD1 (5 bases). V was pared by 4 bases and J by 5 bases, with 15 bases between. The CDR3 runs to 14 residues. Germline loops: CDR1 SGHDT, CDR2 YYEEEE. The CDR3 DNA follows: TGTGCCAGCAGCCCCGGACCGGGGGTTTATGGCTACACCTTC. Its translation is CASSPGPGVYGYTF.

The chain links TRBV7-3 to TRBJ2-1; 10 bases line up with TRBD1. This CDR3 is built from 16 residues. Germline assignment: CDR1 SGHTA and CDR2 FQGTGA. V lost 5 bases, J lost 7 bases, and 11 bases stayed unmatched. CDR3 in amino acids: CASSPRTGGVVNEQFF. Written as DNA, the CDR3 is TGTGCCAGCAGCCCCCGGACAGGGGGTGTTGTGAATGAGCAGTTCTTC.

The CDR3 spells CASSTDRQETQYF. Here the CDR3 DNA reads TGTGCCAGCAGCACCGACAGGCAAGAGACCCAGTACTTC. This chain joins TRBV7-2 and TRBJ2-5; tentatively, D is TRBD1 (6 bases). CDR1 and CDR2 (germline): SGHTA, FQGNSA. The V and J ends lost 5 bases and 2 bases respectively, with 9 bases between them. This CDR3 has 13 amino acids.

This clone came up once. The chain carries TRBV7-2 and TRBJ2-3; 11 nucleotides align to TRBD2. The germline V gene has CDR1 SGHTA and CDR2 FQGNSA. V was pared by 2 bases and J by 0 bases, with 4 bases of the junction left unmatched. The CDR3 is 17 amino acids. CDR3 coding DNA: TGTGCCAGCAGCTTAACCCCTAGCGGGAGGAGCACAGATACGCAGTATTTT. Its translation: CASSLTPSGRSTDTQYF.

The V and J genes are TRBV6-6 and TRBJ2-7; no firm D call. V was shortened by 0 bases and J by 3 bases, with 3 bases between the two germline ends. The germline V gene encodes CDR1 MNHNY and CDR2 SVGAGI (reference sequence). The CDR3 is 12 amino acids. The CDR3 reads CASSYSSYEQYF. In DNA, the CDR3 is TGTGCCAGCAGTTACTCGAGCTACGAGCAGTACTTC.